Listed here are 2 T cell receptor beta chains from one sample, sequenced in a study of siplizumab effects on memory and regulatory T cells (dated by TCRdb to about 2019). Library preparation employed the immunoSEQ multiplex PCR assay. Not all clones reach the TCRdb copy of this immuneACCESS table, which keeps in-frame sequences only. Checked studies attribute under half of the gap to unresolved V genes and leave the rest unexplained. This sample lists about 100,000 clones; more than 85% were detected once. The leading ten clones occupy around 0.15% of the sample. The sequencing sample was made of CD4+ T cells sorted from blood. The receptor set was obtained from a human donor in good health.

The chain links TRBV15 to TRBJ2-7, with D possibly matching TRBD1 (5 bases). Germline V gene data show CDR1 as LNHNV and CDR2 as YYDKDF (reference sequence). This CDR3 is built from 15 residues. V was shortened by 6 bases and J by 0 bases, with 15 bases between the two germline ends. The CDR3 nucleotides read TGTGCCACCAGGGAAAACAGGTTAGGCTCCTACGAGCAGTACTTC. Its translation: CATRENRLGSYEQYF.

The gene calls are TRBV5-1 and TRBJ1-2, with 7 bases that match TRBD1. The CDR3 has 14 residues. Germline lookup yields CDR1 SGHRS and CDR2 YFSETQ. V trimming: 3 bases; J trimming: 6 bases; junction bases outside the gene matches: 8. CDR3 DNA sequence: TGCGCCAGCAGCTCCGACAGGGCGTCAGATGGCTACACCTTC. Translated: CASSSDRASDGYTF.